The next 26 T cell receptor beta chains were all read from a single sample in a study of blood T cell repertoires in COVID-19. Measured with immunoSEQ multiplex PCR; TCRdb has only the in-frame clones, and not every one. The sample contains approximately 170,000 clones, more than 75% of which appear only once. The material sequenced was peripheral blood. The receptors come from a man aged 50 or older who had recovered from COVID-19.

This chain connects TRBV3-1 (or the pseudogene TRBV3-2) to TRBJ2-1, with TRBD1 identical over 10 bases. CDR1 and CDR2 from the germline V gene are LGHDT and YNNKEL (reference sequence). Losses at the gene ends were 4 bases for V and 9 bases for J; bases not matched to a gene: 12. CDR3 length: 16 residues. DNA for the CDR3: TGTGCCAGCAGCCCCCGGGCCGGGACAGGGGTGGGTGAGCAGTTCTTC. It yields the protein CASSPRAGTGVGEQFF.

The J gene is TRBJ2-1, the V gene TRBV6-4; 9 bases line up with TRBD1. The junction had 8 bases not matched to a gene; V was cut back by 5 bases and J by 6 bases. The CDR3 has 15 amino acids. Germline V gene lookup returns CDR1 MRHNA and CDR2 SNTAGT. The CDR3 DNA reads as TGTGCCAGCAGTACCTTCCCGGGACAGGGCAATGAGCAGTTCTTC. Protein product: CASSTFPGQGNEQFF.

This clone was counted ten times or more. V is TRBV6-4 and J is TRBJ2-6; 7 bases map to TRBD1. The length of the CDR3 is 17 residues. Germline CDR1 is MRHNA and CDR2 is SNTAGT. With V trimmed by 4 bases and J by 0 bases, 6 bases remained unmatched. The CDR3 DNA follows: TGTGCCAGCAGTGCCCGACAGGGCCTCTCTGGGGCCAACGTCCTGACTTTC. Protein product: CASSARQGLSGANVLTF.

The rearrangement joins TRBV30 to TRBJ1-4; D unclear. The CDR3 length is 14 residues. Germline values: CDR1 GTSNPN, CDR2 SVGIG (reference sequence). Between the trimmed V and J ends, which lost 3 bases and 3 bases, there was a span of 11 bases. For the CDR3, the DNA is TGTGCCTGGAGGGAGAGAGGGTCTAATGAAAAACTGTTTTTT. Translation gives CAWRERGSNEKLFF.

V is TRBV9 and J is TRBJ1-1, with TRBD1 as a possible D gene (6 bases). Looked up from germline, CDR1 is SGDLS and CDR2 is YYNGEE. Trimming removed 0 bases at V and 0 bases at J, with 12 bases between. The CDR3 has 16 amino acids. The CDR3 region has the DNA TGTGCCAGCAGCGTAGCTCCGACAGGACTGAACACTGAAGCTTTCTTT. Translation gives CASSVAPTGLNTEAFF.

The rearrangement links TRBV6-5 to TRBJ2-6; D might be TRBD1 (6 bases). This CDR3 contains 15 residues. Germline V gives CDR1 MNHEY, CDR2 SVGAGI. V was pared by 5 bases and J by 4 bases, with 12 bases between. The CDR3, as DNA: TGTGCCAGCAGTCGGGTGGGGGCCGGGGCCAACGTCCTGACTTTC. It is translated as CASSRVGAGANVLTF.

The genes are TRBV6-6 and TRBJ2-7, with 11 bases lining up with TRBD2. There are 15 residues in the CDR3. Germline lookup yields CDR1 MNHNY and CDR2 SVGAGI (reference sequence). V trimming: 6 bases; J trimming: 2 bases; junction bases outside the gene matches: 6. This chain's CDR3 is CASRQTSGAPYEQYF. The CDR3 bases are TGTGCCAGCAGACAGACTAGCGGGGCTCCCTACGAGCAGTACTTC.

The J gene is TRBJ1-1, the V gene TRBV6-2 or TRBV6-3; no clear D gene. The CDR3 is 13 amino acids. Germline V gene data show CDR1 as MNHEY and CDR2 as SVGEGT. Between the trimmed V and J ends, which lost 2 bases and 1 base, there was a span of 5 bases. This CDR3 is CASSYPRNTEAFF. The CDR3 nucleotides read TGTGCCAGCAGTTACCCCAGGAACACTGAAGCTTTCTTT.

The rearrangement links TRBV29-1 to TRBJ1-3; 10 bases map to TRBD1. V trimming: 7 bases; J trimming: 2 bases; junction bases outside the gene matches: 5. Germline CDR1 is SQVTM and CDR2 is ANQGSEA. This CDR3 spans 14 amino acids. The CDR3 DNA is TGCAGCGCTGTGGGGACAGGGGCTGGAAACACCATATATTTT. This gives the protein CSAVGTGAGNTIYF.

In the case of this clone: A junction boundary mismatches the germline segment, possibly from a read error. The rearrangement joins TRBV7-2 to TRBJ1-1; D is unresolved. This CDR3 spans 14 amino acids. Germline V gives CDR1 SGHTA, CDR2 FQGNSA. CDR3 amino acids: CASSLGIGDTEAFF. DNA of the CDR3: TGTGCCAGCAGTTTAGGGATCGGGGACACTGAAGCTTTCTTT.

This clone was recorded a few times. The J gene is TRBJ1-1, the V gene TRBV4-3; no definite D call. Trimming pared 0 bases from V and 1 base from J, leaving 6 bases between. Germline V gene sequence: CDR1 LGHNA, CDR2 YSLEER. The CDR3 loop spans 14 amino acids. The CDR3 here is CASSQDGGNTEAFF. For the CDR3, the DNA is TGCGCCAGCAGCCAAGACGGCGGGAACACTGAAGCTTTCTTT.

The V and J genes are TRBV2 and TRBJ1-5; D is ambiguous. Trimming took off 5 bases at V and 0 bases at J, with 5 bases between the two ends. Germline V lookup: CDR1 SNHLY, CDR2 FYNNEI. The CDR3 extends over 13 amino acids. The CDR3 DNA reads TGTGCCAGCAGTCTTCTTAGCAATCAGCCCCAGCATTTT. Encoded protein: CASSLLSNQPQHF.

This sequence joins TRBV28 and TRBJ2-1; D remains ambiguous. The ends were cut back, 6 bases at V and 0 bases at J, with 12 bases in the middle. The CDR3 totals 15 residues. Germline CDR1 is MDHEN and CDR2 is SYDVKM. CDR3 in DNA: TGTGCCAGCAGCCCCGATTGGAGCTCCTACAATGAGCAGTTCTTC. Residues: CASSPDWSSYNEQFF.

V gene TRBV2 combines with J gene TRBJ2-1, with TRBD2 identical over 10 bases. V dropped 0 bases and J dropped 8; count of bases not matched to a gene: 7. The CDR3 totals 16 residues. From germline, CDR1 is SNHLY and CDR2 FYNNEI. CDR3 region: CASSEAGAGGFDEQFF. The CDR3 coding sequence is TGTGCCAGCAGTGAAGCGGGAGCGGGGGGGTTTGATGAGCAGTTCTTC.

The chain has TRBV14 and TRBJ2-7; TRBD2 aligns across 12 bases. CDR1 is SGHDN and CDR2 is FVKESK in the germline V gene. V was pared by 1 base and J by 4 bases, with 8 bases of the junction left unmatched. This CDR3 spans 17 amino acids. CDR3 in amino acids: CASSQARTSGKGYEQYF. The CDR3 DNA sequence: TGTGCCAGCAGCCAAGCCAGGACTAGCGGGAAGGGTTACGAGCAGTACTTC. The full variable domain, its missing parts supplied by reference TRBV14 and TRBJ2-7, is EAGVTQFPSHSVIEKGQTVTLRCDPISGHDNLYWYRRVMGKEIKFLLHFVKESKQDESGMPNNRFLAERTGGTYSTLKVQPAELEDSGVYFCASSQARTSGKGYEQYFGPGTRLTVT.

The chain combines TRBV3-1 (or the pseudogene TRBV3-2) with TRBJ1-2; D remains ambiguous. The CDR3 length is 14 residues. Germline values: CDR1 LGHDT, CDR2 YNNKEL (reference sequence). V dropped 1 base and J dropped 3 bases, with 9 bases sitting between them. The DNA of the CDR3 is TGTGCCAGCAGCCAAGGAGGGTTCGACTATGGCTACACCTTC. It codes for CASSQGGFDYGYTF.

This clone has a single count. The chain has TRBV7-3 and TRBJ2-6, with 8 bases identical to TRBD1. V shed 4 bases, J shed 4 bases, and the junction held 6 bases outside the gene matches. The CDR3 has 16 amino acids. Germline assignment: CDR1 SGHTA and CDR2 FQGTGA. The CDR3 spells CASSSDRVAGANVLTF. The CDR3 DNA follows: TGTGCCAGCAGCTCGGACAGGGTGGCGGGGGCCAACGTCCTGACTTTC.

CDR3 sequence (DNA): TGTGCCAGCAGCGTAGGTGCTAGCGGGTCCTACAATGAGCAGTTCTTC. It yields the protein CASSVGASGSYNEQFF. The J gene is TRBJ2-1, the V gene TRBV9, with 8 bases matching TRBD2. The length of the CDR3 is 16 residues. V trimming: 0 bases; J trimming: 1 base; junction bases outside the gene matches: 3. CDR1 and CDR2 (germline): SGDLS, YYNGEE.

This clone was seen once. The chain is built from TRBV3-1 (or the pseudogene TRBV3-2) and TRBJ2-1; 14 bases agree with TRBD2. With V trimmed by 1 base and J by 9 bases, 11 bases remained unmatched. Germline loops: CDR1 LGHDT, CDR2 YNNKEL (reference sequence). This CDR3 spans 18 amino acids. DNA of the CDR3: TGTGCCAGCAGCCAAGGGCCCTTGACTAGCGGGAGGGTGGGTGAGCAGTTCTTC. This codes for CASSQGPLTSGRVGEQFF.

The gene calls are TRBV15 and TRBJ2-3; a possible D gene is TRBD1 (6 bases). The germline V gene encodes CDR1 LNHNV and CDR2 YYDKDF (reference sequence). V lost 1 base, J lost 7 bases, and 9 bases lay in between. The CDR3 extends over 13 amino acids. CDR3 sequence: CATSRGTENTQYF. The CDR3 region has the DNA TGTGCCACCAGCAGAGGGACAGAAAATACGCAGTATTTT. Drawing the rest from reference TRBV15 and TRBJ2-3, the complete variable domain is DAMVIQNPRYQVTQFGKPVTLSCSQTLNHNVMYWYQQKSSQAPKLLFHYYDKDFNNEADTPDNFQSRRPNTSFCFLDIRSPGLGDTAMYLCATSRGTENTQYFGPGTRLTVL.

The chain joins TRBV7-2 to TRBJ2-1; D might be TRBD1 (6 bases). The CDR3 has 16 amino acids. In germline, CDR1 is SGHTA, CDR2 FQGNSA. V was trimmed by 1 base and J by 7 bases, leaving 17 bases between them. In DNA form, the CDR3 reads TGTGCCAGCAGCTTAGTCGGGACAAGGAGCTCGAATGAGCAGTTCTTC. It specifies CASSLVGTRSSNEQFF.

The V and J genes are TRBV7-9 and TRBJ1-2; 7 nucleotides line up with TRBD1. The CDR3 length is 14 residues. Trimming at V came to 5 bases and at J to 4 bases, leaving 7 bases not matched to a gene. The germline CDR1 and CDR2 sequences are SEHNR and FQNEAQ (reference sequence). The chain's CDR3 is CASSRGTDLYGYTF. CDR3 in DNA: TGTGCCAGCAGCCGGGGGACAGACCTCTATGGCTACACCTTC.

The rearrangement uses TRBV28 and TRBJ2-1; D might be TRBD2 (5 bases). Germline V gene data show CDR1 as MDHEN and CDR2 as SYDVKM. The V end was cut by 8 bases, the J end by 0 bases, with 8 bases between. This CDR3 is built from 13 residues. The CDR3 bases are TGTGCCAGCCGAGGGTTCTCCTACAATGAGCAGTTCTTC. It encodes CASRGFSYNEQFF.

The rearrangement joins TRBV27 to TRBJ2-3; D is unresolved. The germline CDR1 and CDR2 sequences are MNHEY and SMNVEV (reference sequence). V lost 5 bases and J lost 0, with 12 bases in between. This CDR3 is built from 15 residues. The CDR3 region is CASSLLVGSTDTQYF. The CDR3 DNA sequence: TGTGCCAGCAGTCTGCTAGTTGGGAGCACAGATACGCAGTATTTT.

The genes are TRBV4-1 and TRBJ1-2; 8 nucleotides align to TRBD1. The CDR3 loop spans 15 amino acids. Trimming removed 0 bases from V and 8 bases from J; junction bases left unmatched: 8. Germline values: CDR1 MGHRA, CDR2 YSYEKL. The CDR3 region has the DNA TGCGCCAGCAGCCAAGAAGGGGCAGGGGGCAAGGGCTACACCTTC. Translated: CASSQEGAGGKGYTF.

The DNA of the CDR3 is TGTGCCAGCAGCTTAGATACAGGGGAGACCCAGTACTTC. This sequence encodes CASSLDTGETQYF. The chain couples TRBV7-2 to TRBJ2-5, with D perhaps matching TRBD1 (6 bases). Trimming took 1 base from V and 5 from J, leaving 8 bases between them. Germline V gene sequence: CDR1 SGHTA, CDR2 FQGNSA. CDR3 length: 13 amino acids.